A selection of T cell receptor beta chains follows, all from one sample in a study of shared clonotypes between healthy human individuals. Clones were read by immunoSEQ multiplex PCR, and TCRdb kept only the in-frame ones, dropping some. The sample has approximately 980,000 clones; approximately 80% are singletons. Sequences were obtained from memory CD4+ T cells sorted from blood. The source of these receptors is a man between 18 and 29 years old in good health. CDR3s include the opening cysteine and the closing phenylalanine or tryptophan. Fields, in order: J gene, V gene, D gene, clone size, CDR3 DNA, CDR3 protein. A D gene is named only where the DNA matches it firmly. The listing skips clone size in some rows; elsewhere it reads once, few, many or a size class.

TRBJ2-2 | TRBV5-1 | - | - | TGCGCCAGCAGCTTTTTCCGGGATTCGGGCACCGGGGAGCTGTTTTTT | CASSFFRDSGTGELFF
TRBJ1-2 | TRBV19 | - | - | TGTGCCAGTAGTATTTCTGCTGTAGACTATGGCTACACCTTC | CASSISAVDYGYTF
TRBJ1-1 | TRBV29-1 | - | - | TGCAGCGCCCAGAGGACTGAAGCTTTCTTT | CSAQRTEAFF
TRBJ2-7 | TRBV5-4 | TRBD2 | - | TGTGCCAGCAGCTCTCCCAACCGGGAGGGTCGGGAGCAGTACTTC | CASSSPNREGREQYF
TRBJ1-6 | TRBV5-7 | - | once | TGTGCCAGCAGATCCCTCCCCAGTTATAATTCACCCCTCCACTTT | CASRSLPSYNSPLHF
TRBJ2-5 | TRBV9 | TRBD1 | - | TGTGCCAGCAGCATAACCGGGACAGGGTCAGAGACCCAGTACTTC | CASSITGTGSETQYF
TRBJ1-1 | TRBV27 | - | few | TGTGCCAGCAGTCGGGGGGCTGTAGCTTTCTTT | CASSRGAVAFF
TRBJ2-3 | TRBV5-1 | TRBD2 | few | TGCGCCAGCAGCTCCCTAGCGGGAGAGCTAGATACGCAGTATTTT | CASSSLAGELDTQYF
TRBJ1-6 | TRBV19 | - | - | TGTGCCAGTAGTATAGATCAGGGGTATGGTTCACCCCTCCACTTT | CASSIDQGYGSPLHF
TRBJ2-2 | TRBV18 | - | - | TGTGCCAGCTCACCACCGGTGCGTGGCGGGGAGCTGTTTTTT | CASSPPVRGGELFF
TRBJ2-5 | TRBV2 | TRBD2 | - | TGTGCCAGCGGCGGGAGGGCCGGGGAGACCCAGTACTTC | CASGGRAGETQYF
TRBJ1-3 | TRBV5-6 | TRBD1 | - | TGTGCCAGCAGCGCGACAGGGTCTTCTGGAAACACCATATATTTT | CASSATGSSGNTIYF
TRBJ2-1 | TRBV28 | - | - | TGTGCCAGCAGTTTATCCCCAGCTTCATTGAATGAGCAGTTCTTC | CASSLSPASLNEQFF
TRBJ1-6 | TRBV4-2 | TRBD1 | - | TGTGCCAGCAGCCAAGAGACAGGGGCCAATTCACCCCTCCACTTT | CASSQETGANSPLHF
TRBJ1-2 | TRBV30 | - | - | TGTGCCTGGAGTACCAAGGGGACTTCTAACTATGGCTACACCTTC | CAWSTKGTSNYGYTF
TRBJ1-6 | TRBV7-9 | TRBD1 | - | TGTGCCAGCAGCGTACAGGGGGTTAGTTCACCCCTCCACTTT | CASSVQGVSSPLHF
TRBJ2-5 | TRBV5-6 | TRBD1 | once | TGTGCCAGCAGCTTGGTTGGGACAGCAGGGGAGACCCAGTACTTC | CASSLVGTAGETQYF
TRBJ1-5 | TRBV2 | - | - | TGTGCCAGCAAAAGGCAGGGCAATCAGCCCCAGCATTTT | CASKRQGNQPQHF
TRBJ2-7 | TRBV25-1 | TRBD1 | - | TGTGCCAGCTCAGTGTCAGGGGGCTCGTACGAGCAGTACTTC | CASSVSGGSYEQYF
TRBJ2-4 | TRBV7-2 | - | - | TGTGCCAGCAGCTTAGGAGGGAAGGGCGAAAACATTCAGTACTTC | CASSLGGKGENIQYF
TRBJ2-7 | TRBV7-9 | - | - | TGTGCCAGCAGCTTAAACAGAAACGAGCAGTACTTC | CASSLNRNEQYF
TRBJ2-2 | TRBV5-1 | TRBD1 | few | TGCGCCAGCAGCAAGGGACAGGGGTCGGTCACCGGGGAGCTGTTTTTT | CASSKGQGSVTGELFF
TRBJ2-5 | TRBV5-6 | - | - | TGTGCCAGCAGCTTGGACAGGATGTACCAAGAGACCCAGTACTTC | CASSLDRMYQETQYF
TRBJ2-3 | TRBV5-4 | TRBD2 | few | TGTGCCAGCTGGGACGGACTAGCGGGAGGAAAGGCAGATACGCAGTATTTT | CASWDGLAGGKADTQYF
TRBJ1-5 | TRBV30 | - | - | TGTGCCTGGAGTTTCTCAAAAAGCGAGCCCCAGCATTTT | CAWSFSKSEPQHF
TRBJ2-7 | TRBV7-2 | TRBD2 | few | TGTGCCTCGGGCGGGAGGCTTCCCTACGAGCAGTACTTC | CASGGRLPYEQYF
TRBJ2-2 | TRBV28 | - | - | TGTGCCAGCAGAGAAAGGACAAAGCAGTACCGGGAGCTGTTTTTT | CASRERTKQYRELFF
TRBJ2-1 | TRBV30 | - | - | TGTGCCTTGGGAGGAACTAGTTCACACAATGAGCAGTTCTTC | CALGGTSSHNEQFF
TRBJ2-1 | TRBV5-1 | - | - | TGCGCCAGCAGCTTGGAGGGGGTATTATCCTACAATGAGCAGTTCTTC | CASSLEGVLSYNEQFF
TRBJ1-2 | TRBV7-2 | - | - | TGTGCCAGCAGCTTAGGCGGGGCGTCTACGGGCTATGGCTACACCTTC | CASSLGGASTGYGYTF
TRBJ2-2 | TRBV5-6 | TRBD1 | - | TGTGCCAGCAGCTTGGGACAGGGCACCGGGGAGCTGTTTTTT | CASSLGQGTGELFF
TRBJ1-1 | TRBV6-6 | - | few | TGTGCCAGTTCCTCGGGGGGTACTGAAGCTTTCTTT | CASSSGGTEAFF
TRBJ2-5 | TRBV6-6 | - | - | TGTGCCATCTCGGGTGCGTTTGAGACCCAGTACTTC | CAISGAFETQYF
TRBJ1-1 | TRBV5-1 | - | few | TGCGCCAGCAGCTTGGGACAGCACACTGAAGCTTTCTTT | CASSLGQHTEAFF
TRBJ1-1 | TRBV11-2 | - | - | TGTGCCAGCAGCGTGACAGGAAAGAACACTGAAGCTTTCTTT | CASSVTGKNTEAFF
TRBJ1-1 | TRBV30 | - | - | TGTGCCTGCAACCTGGGGGTCGTGAACACTGAAGCTTTCTTT | CACNLGVVNTEAFF
TRBJ1-2 | TRBV4-1 | TRBD1 | - | TGCGCCAGCAGCCCTGGACAGGGGGTCGGCTACACCTTC | CASSPGQGVGYTF
TRBJ2-7 | TRBV29-1 | - | - | TGCAGCGCCCGGTCGTCCTACGAGCAGTACTTC | CSARSSYEQYF
TRBJ1-2 | TRBV15 | - | - | TGTGCCACCAGCAGAGATATCGGAGGCGACTATGGCTACACCTTC | CATSRDIGGDYGYTF
TRBJ2-7 | TRBV5-1 | TRBD1 | - | TGCGCCAGCAGCCCGACGGTACCGGGACAGGGGGCGCGAGAGCAGTACTTC | CASSPTVPGQGAREQYF